Sequencing of this T cell receptor (beta chain) was carried out in a study of T cells in narcolepsy. Study-wide points: Reportedly, autoreactive clonotypes were serially detected in patients' blood but not controls'. Same-patient CSF and blood CD4+ T cell clonotypes included HCRT-specific and TRIB2-specific autoreactive ones.

Clones were sequenced by immunoSEQ multiplex PCR, and TCRdb holds only the in-frame ones, with some missing. Of about 35,000 clones in the sample, about four fifths were seen once. This clone has a handful of counts. No antigen is known for it. This CDR3 is built from 16 residues. V lost 6 bases, J lost 1 base, and 6 bases stayed unmatched. Germline CDR1 and CDR2: SGHAT and FQNNGV. The V and J genes are TRBV11-2 and TRBJ2-5, with TRBD2 identical over 12 bases. The specimen was memory (CD45RA-) CD4+ T cells from blood. The sequence derives from a human donor in good health. CDR3 protein: CASRPAGLAGQETQYF. CDR3 sequence (DNA): TGTGCCAGCAGACCGGCGGGACTAGCGGGCCAAGAGACCCAGTACTTC.